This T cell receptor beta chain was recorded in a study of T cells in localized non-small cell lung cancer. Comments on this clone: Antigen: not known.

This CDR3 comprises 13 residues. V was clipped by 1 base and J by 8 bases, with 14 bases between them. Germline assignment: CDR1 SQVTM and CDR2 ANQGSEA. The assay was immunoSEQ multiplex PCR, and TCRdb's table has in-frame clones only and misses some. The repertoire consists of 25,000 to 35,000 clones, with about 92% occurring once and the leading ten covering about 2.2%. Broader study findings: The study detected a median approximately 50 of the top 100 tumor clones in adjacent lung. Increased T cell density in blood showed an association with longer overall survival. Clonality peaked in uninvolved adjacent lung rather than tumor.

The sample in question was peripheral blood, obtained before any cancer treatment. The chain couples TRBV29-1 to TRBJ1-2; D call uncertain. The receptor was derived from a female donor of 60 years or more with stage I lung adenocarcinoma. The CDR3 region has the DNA TGCAGCGTTGAAGGTTTTGGAGTGGGGGGCTACACCTTC. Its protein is CSVEGFGVGGYTF.